The clone carrying this T cell receptor beta chain has just a few counts. Its antigen is unidentified. The sample is drawn from a study of spatial heterogeneity in lung cancer. Whole-study context: As counted in raw reads, each unique TCR and UMI combination appeared more than ten times on average. The study's findings and limits: Estimated coverage of tumor T cells was 5.5% to 8.5% for alpha and 11% to 15% for beta chains. In tumors, expanded intratumoral alpha and beta TCR counts tracked mutation counts.

The time point: sample taken at primary tumor resection. Frozen PBMC, nontumor lung or tumor provided whole RNA, which was sequenced unsorted. Every TCR cDNA molecule bore a unique molecular identifier. Via MiXCR, TCRdb re-called the 5' RACE reads, giving one row per CDR3 protein. The sample yields approximately 9,700 distinct CDR3 sequences, 8% to 9.5% seen once. The CDR3 extends over 16 amino acids. The V end lost 2 bases, the J end lost 1 base, and 13 bases lay between the germline ends. The chain carries TRBV12-3 or TRBV12-4 and TRBJ2-3, with D tentatively TRBD1 (5 bases). Specimen: lung tumor tissue, collected at surgery. This TCR derives from a female donor with early-stage non-small cell lung cancer. Here the CDR3 reads CASSLTNTGRTDTQYF. CDR3 in DNA: TGTGCCAGCAGTTTAACTAACACAGGACGCACAGATACGCAGTATTTT.